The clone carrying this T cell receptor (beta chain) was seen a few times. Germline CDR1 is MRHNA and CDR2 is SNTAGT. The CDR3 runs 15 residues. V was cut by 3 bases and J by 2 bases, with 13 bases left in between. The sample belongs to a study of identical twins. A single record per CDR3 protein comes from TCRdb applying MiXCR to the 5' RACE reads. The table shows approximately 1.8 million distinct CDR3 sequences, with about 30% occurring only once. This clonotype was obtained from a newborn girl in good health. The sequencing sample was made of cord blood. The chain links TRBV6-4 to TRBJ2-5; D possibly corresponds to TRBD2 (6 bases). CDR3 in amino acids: CASSEQWGTQETQYF. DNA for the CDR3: TGTGCCAGCAGTGAACAGTGGGGGACTCAAGAGACCCAGTACTTC.